A selection of T cell receptor beta chains follows, all from one sample in a study of metastatic and nonmetastatic thyroid tumors. TCRdb redid the clone calls on the PCR reads using MiXCR. Among around 30,000 clones, 14% to 15% were seen once, and the ten largest hold under 20%. Material: blood. These receptor sequences come from a male donor with papillary thyroid cancer or a benign thyroid nodule (not recorded which). Some clones in this sample may be carry-over from other donors' samples. CDR3s include the opening cysteine and the closing phenylalanine or tryptophan. The D gene is left open where the match is weak. Clone size, where shown, is once, few, many, or a class for clones that have expanded.

-	TRBV19	few	TRBJ2-7	CASSPSALREQYF	TGTGCCAGTAGTCCATCGGCACTGCGCGAGCAGTACTTC
-	TRBV5-4	many	TRBJ2-2	CASSPDRRTGELFF	TGTGCCAGCAGTCCAGACAGGAGGACCGGGGAGCTGTTTTTT
-	TRBV20-1	many	TRBJ1-1	CRASDTNTEAFF	TGCAGGGCCAGTGATACGAACACTGAAGCTTTCTTT
TRBD2	TRBV4-1	-	TRBJ2-7	CASSLILAGGPYKQYF	TGCGCCAGCAGCCTCATTTTAGCGGGGGGACCCTACAAGCAGTACTTC
TRBD1	TRBV11-3	many	TRBJ2-7	CASRRDSDYEQYF	TGTGCCAGCAGACGGGACAGTGACTACGAGCAGTACTTC
TRBD2	TRBV6-1	many	TRBJ2-1	CASKRGTSGYNEQFF	TGTGCCAGCAAAAGGGGGACTAGCGGGTACAATGAGCAGTTCTTC
-	TRBV28	few	TRBJ2-1	CASSVHNEQFF	TGTGCCAGCAGTGTCCACAATGAGCAGTTCTTC
-	TRBV10-1	many	TRBJ1-2	CASSESKGYGYTF	TGCGCCAGCAGTGAGTCGAAGGGGTATGGCTACACCTTC
TRBD1	TRBV27	-	TRBJ1-2	CASRQDRVGYGYTF	TGTGCCAGCAGGCAGGACAGGGTTGGATATGGCTACACCTTC
-	TRBV19	many	TRBJ2-2	CASSDDLARNGELFF	TGTGCCAGTAGTGACGATCTAGCTAGGAACGGGGAGCTGTTTTTT
TRBD1	TRBV20-1	-	TRBJ2-3	CSAPRTGGTDTQYF	TGCAGTGCTCCACGGACAGGCGGCACAGATACGCAGTATTTT
-	TRBV5-1	many	TRBJ2-3	CASSLGTPSSTDTQYF	TGCGCCAGCAGCTTAGGGACTCCGTCTAGCACAGATACGCAGTATTTC
-	TRBV3-1	-	TRBJ2-5	CASSQALLEGQETQYF	TGTGCCAGCAGCCAAGCTCTCTTGGAGGGCCAAGAGACCCAGTACTTC
TRBD2	TRBV11-2	many	TRBJ2-1	CASSLEASGRALF	TGTGCCAGCAGCTTAGAAGCTAGCGGGAGGGCCCTCTTC
-	TRBV19	many	TRBJ1-2	CASSPWGLQGYTF	TGTGCCAGTAGTCCCTGGGGGCTACAGGGCTACACCTTC
TRBD2	TRBV6-1	-	TRBJ2-1	CASKRLAGGNEQFF	TGTGCCAGCAAACGGCTAGCGGGAGGCAATGAGCAGTTCTTC
-	TRBV5-1	many	TRBJ2-7	CASSSGSTYEQYF	TGCGCCAGCAGCTCCGGCAGCACCTACGAGCAGTACTTC
-	TRBV20-1	many	TRBJ1-2	CSARVTGQYGYTF	TGCAGTGCTAGAGTGACAGGCCAATATGGCTACACCTTC